These 27 T cell receptor beta chains share one sample of origin, sequenced in a study of blood T cell repertoires in COVID-19 (dated by TCRdb to 2018 to 2020). The method behind the library was the immunoSEQ multiplex PCR assay. TCRdb limited this immuneACCESS table to in-frame rearrangements with V and J called. A share of clones is missing; checked studies link under half to unresolved V genes, and the rest is unexplained. The sample records some 160,000 clones, 84% of which are singletons. The ten largest clonotypes hold roughly a tenth of the sample. The sample was peripheral blood. Receptors originate from a man between 65 and 80 years old with active or convalescent COVID-19.

The V and J genes are TRBV5-1 and TRBJ1-4, with D tentatively TRBD1 (6 bases). CDR3 size: 13 residues. Germline CDR1 is SGHRS and CDR2 is YFSETQ. V lost 4 bases and J 6 bases, leaving 10 bases between the germline ends. CDR3 residues: CASSVRQDEKLFF. CDR3 DNA sequence: TGCGCCAGCAGCGTCCGACAGGATGAAAAACTGTTTTTT.

The chain uses TRBV14 and TRBJ2-3; the match to TRBD2 covers 7 bases. This CDR3 contains 16 residues. Looked up from germline, CDR1 is SGHDN and CDR2 is FVKESK. V lost 1 base to trimming and J lost 4 bases; unmatched junction nucleotides: 8. CDR3 sequence reads: CASSQVGGSRPDTQYF. The CDR3 bases are TGTGCCAGCAGCCAAGTGGGCGGGAGCCGCCCAGATACGCAGTATTTT. Full variable domain (outside the CDR3, taken from reference TRBV14 and TRBJ2-3): EAGVTQFPSHSVIEKGQTVTLRCDPISGHDNLYWYRRVMGKEIKFLLHFVKESKQDESGMPNNRFLAERTGGTYSTLKVQPAELEDSGVYFCASSQVGGSRPDTQYFGPGTRLTVL.

The chain has TRBV6-1 and TRBJ2-2; TRBD1 aligns across 7 bases. Germline assignment: CDR1 MNHNS and CDR2 SASEGT. J gave up 0 bases and V 2 bases, and 6 bases lay outside the gene matches. The CDR3 loop spans 17 amino acids. The CDR3 DNA reads as TGTGCCAGCAGTGAATTCCCCGGGACAGCGAACACCGGGGAGCTGTTTTTT. The encoded protein is CASSEFPGTANTGELFF.

This clone was observed a single time. The chain is built from TRBV19 and TRBJ2-1; TRBD1 aligns across 7 bases. The V and J ends lost 4 bases and 4 bases, in that order; junction bases with no gene match: 7. This CDR3 comprises 15 residues. Germline assignment: CDR1 LNHDA and CDR2 SQIVND (reference sequence). The CDR3: CASSTRDRPYNEQFF. The CDR3 coding sequence is TGTGCCAGTAGTACCCGGGACAGACCTTACAATGAGCAGTTCTTC.

The chain couples TRBV5-4 to TRBJ2-7, with TRBD1 matching 12 bases. The V gene end was trimmed by 4 bases and the J gene end by 6 bases; junction bases not matched to a gene: 8. Germline lookup yields CDR1 SGHNT and CDR2 YYREEE (reference sequence). The CDR3 has 15 residues. The CDR3 nucleotides are TGTGCCAGCAGCCTAAGGGACAGGGGGCACGGCGAGCAGTACTTC. As protein: CASSLRDRGHGEQYF.

This chain joins TRBV4-1 and TRBJ1-5, with a possible D match to TRBD1 (5 bases). Trimming took 1 base from V and 7 from J, leaving 11 bases between them. This CDR3 contains 14 residues. The germline V gene has CDR1 MGHRA and CDR2 YSYEKL. CDR3: CASSQGQGGQPQHF. CDR3 DNA: TGCGCCAGCAGCCAAGGCCAGGGAGGGCAGCCCCAGCATTTT.

This clone was counted ten times or more. This chain joins TRBV19 and TRBJ1-5; no firm D call. Per germline, CDR1 LNHDA and CDR2 SQIVND (reference sequence). V was clipped by 6 bases and J by 4 bases, with 10 bases between them. The CDR3 sequence is 13 residues long. The CDR3 here is CASRGWENQPQHF. CDR3 nucleotides: TGTGCCAGTAGAGGTTGGGAGAATCAGCCCCAGCATTTT.

The chain couples TRBV7-9 to TRBJ2-7; TRBD1 might be the D (6 bases). The CDR3 totals 14 residues. V lost 7 bases and J lost 7, with 20 bases in between. Looked up from germline, CDR1 is SEHNR and CDR2 is FQNEAQ (reference sequence). The CDR3 DNA reads TGTGCCAGCACCCCTAGGGGGAGTCCCAGGGAGCAGTACTTC. Encoded protein: CASTPRGSPREQYF.

This clone has only a few counts. The V call is TRBV6-5, the J call TRBJ2-3; TRBD1 is a possible D gene (6 bases). Trimming removed 6 bases at V and 1 base at J, with 11 bases between. CDR1 and CDR2 from the germline V gene are MNHEY and SVGAGI. The CDR3 contains 14 residues. The CDR3 sequence is CASSTDRGTDTQYF. The CDR3 nucleotides are TGTGCCAGCAGCACGGACAGAGGCACAGATACGCAGTATTTT.

The gene calls are TRBV7-3 and TRBJ2-1; 14 bases match TRBD2. J lost 10 bases, V lost 5 bases, and 7 bases had no gene match. Germline V lookup: CDR1 SGHTA, CDR2 FQGTGA. This CDR3 is built from 15 residues. This CDR3 reads CASSNPGLAGVEQFF. The CDR3 coding sequence is TGTGCCAGCAGCAACCCGGGACTAGCGGGAGTAGAGCAGTTCTTC.

The chain joins TRBV27 to TRBJ2-2; D perhaps matches TRBD2 (5 bases). Germline CDR1 reads MNHEY; CDR2 reads SMNVEV (reference sequence). The CDR3 covers 16 residues. V shed 3 bases and J shed 0 bases, with 11 bases lying between them. The CDR3 coding sequence is TGTGCCAGCAGTTTGTTTGACGGGACGAACACCGGGGAGCTGTTTTTT. This sequence encodes CASSLFDGTNTGELFF.

The rearrangement links TRBV6-5 to TRBJ2-7; 9 bases agree with TRBD1. This CDR3 spans 15 amino acids. CDR1 and CDR2 from the germline V gene are MNHEY and SVGAGI. Unmatched junction bases numbered 3, after V lost 0 bases and J lost 3 bases. CDR3 sequence reads: CASSYSGTGNYEQYF. CDR3 DNA: TGTGCCAGCAGTTACTCCGGGACAGGGAACTACGAGCAGTACTTC.

The chain uses TRBV2 and TRBJ1-5, with TRBD1 matching over 8 bases. Germline trimming cut 3 bases from V and 5 bases from J; bases unmatched to any gene: 6. CDR1 and CDR2 from the germline V gene are SNHLY and FYNNEI. CDR3 size: 15 residues. The CDR3 coding sequence is TGTGCCAGCAGTGACCTAACAGGGGGGGATCAGCCCCAGCATTTT. This gives the protein CASSDLTGGDQPQHF.

This chain connects TRBV28 to TRBJ2-5; D is undetermined. The CDR3 runs 14 residues. In germline, CDR1 is MDHEN, CDR2 SYDVKM. V dropped 5 bases and J dropped 5 bases, with 15 bases sitting between them. The CDR3 bases are TGTGCCAGCAGTCTGAACCTGAGGTCGGAGACCCAGTACTTC. This codes for CASSLNLRSETQYF.

The chain is built from TRBV2 and TRBJ1-2; weak D call: TRBD1 (6 bases). Trimming removed 6 bases from V and 4 bases from J, with 15 bases in between. Germline CDR1 SNHLY, CDR2 FYNNEI. The CDR3 contains 14 residues. DNA of the CDR3: TGTGCCAGCAGGCCTCGACAGGTACTCTATGGCTACACCTTC. It yields the protein CASRPRQVLYGYTF.

J is TRBJ2-1 and V is TRBV3-1 (or the pseudogene TRBV3-2); the D gene is possibly TRBD2 (5 bases). The CDR3 spans 13 residues. Germline V gives CDR1 LGHDT, CDR2 YNNKEL (reference sequence). Between the trimmed V and J ends, which lost 3 bases and 10 bases, there was a span of 13 bases. CDR3 DNA sequence: TGTGCCAGCAGCCATCTAGCTACGCACGAGCAGTTCTTC. Protein: CASSHLATHEQFF.

This chain connects TRBV7-2 to TRBJ2-5, with 7 nucleotides matching TRBD2. CDR3 length: 15 residues. The germline gives CDR1 SGHTA, CDR2 FQGNSA. The trim removed 1 base at V and 5 bases at J, leaving 7 bases unmatched. The CDR3 sequence: CASSLGTSSRETQYF. CDR3 bases: TGTGCCAGCAGCTTAGGGACTAGTTCTAGGGAGACCCAGTACTTC.

This chain uses TRBV9 with TRBJ2-1, with TRBD2 matching over 11 bases. Trimming took 3 bases from V and 4 from J; bases not matched to a gene: 3. The CDR3 is made up of 15 amino acids. CDR1 and CDR2 (germline): SGDLS, YYNGEE. CDR3 in DNA: TGTGCCAGCAGCGGGGGACTAGCGGAGTACAATGAGCAGTTCTTC. Its protein is CASSGGLAEYNEQFF.

This chain links TRBV21-1 with TRBJ2-3; the table's D call of TRBD1 was not tested on the DNA. TRBV21-1 is labeled a pseudogene. The CDR3 contains 17 residues. The chain's CDR3 is CASSKDEGVGGTDTQYF. CDR3 coding DNA: TGTGCCAGCAGCAAAGACGAGGGGGTGGGTGGCACAGATACGCAGTATTTT.

There are a few counts of this clone. The J gene is TRBJ1-6, the V gene TRBV6-5; TRBD1 matches 7 bases. CDR1 and CDR2 (germline): MNHEY, SVGAGI. The CDR3 is 13 residues long. V dropped 11 bases and J dropped 7; count of bases not matched to a gene: 8. This CDR3 is CASAGTANSPLHF. In nucleotides, the CDR3 is TGTGCCTCGGCAGGGACAGCCAATTCACCCCTCCACTTT.

This clone has just a few counts. V gene TRBV7-9 combines with J gene TRBJ1-5; D uncertain. The CDR3 spans 13 residues. Germline CDR1 is SEHNR and CDR2 is FQNEAQ (reference sequence). V lost 2 bases to trimming and J lost 2 bases, with 4 bases between them. The CDR3 DNA reads as TGTGCCAGCAGCTTATTCGGCAATCAGCCCCAGCATTTT. It encodes CASSLFGNQPQHF.

The chain recombines TRBV7-9 with TRBJ2-3; TRBD1 matches 7 bases. The ends lost 5 bases at V and 7 bases at J; junction bases unmatched: 6. The CDR3 consists of 13 residues. The germline gives CDR1 SEHNR, CDR2 FQNEAQ (reference sequence). The DNA for the CDR3 is TGTGCCAGCAGCGCCCCGACAGGGCATACGCAGTATTTT. Amino acid sequence: CASSAPTGHTQYF.

The chain recombines TRBV2 with TRBJ2-5; tentative D call: TRBD2 (5 bases). CDR1 and CDR2 from the germline V gene are SNHLY and FYNNEI. V was pared by 6 bases and J by 2 bases, with 10 bases between. The CDR3 spans 13 residues. The CDR3 region has the DNA TGTGCCAGCAGCACGGGGTCGCAAGAGACCCAGTACTTC. Protein sequence: CASSTGSQETQYF.

V gene TRBV27 combines with J gene TRBJ1-1; maybe TRBD1 (6 bases). Germline V CDR1 and CDR2: MNHEY, SMNVEV (reference sequence). The CDR3 is 16 amino acids. V was shortened by 2 bases and J by 0 bases, with 13 bases between the two germline ends. In DNA form, the CDR3 reads TGTGCCAGCAGTTTAGTACAGGGTTTGCTGAACACTGAAGCTTTCTTT. Protein sequence: CASSLVQGLLNTEAFF.

The V and J genes are TRBV28 and TRBJ2-2; D perhaps matches TRBD2 (6 bases). V shed 3 bases and J shed 4 bases, with 15 bases lying between them. CDR1 and CDR2 (germline): MDHEN, SYDVKM. This CDR3 is 16 amino acids long. The CDR3 here is CASSLGDFPTTGELFF. In DNA, the CDR3 is TGTGCCAGCAGTTTGGGGGACTTCCCTACCACCGGGGAGCTGTTTTTT.

CDR3 coding DNA: TGTGCCTGGAGTGTAATCTCTAACAGGGCAGGCACTGAAGCTTTCTTT. Protein: CAWSVISNRAGTEAFF. The chain links TRBV30 to TRBJ1-1; D perhaps matches TRBD1 (6 bases). Germline CDR1 GTSNPN, CDR2 SVGIG (reference sequence). V shed 0 bases and J shed 4 bases, with 18 bases lying between them. The CDR3 sequence is 16 residues long.

This chain connects TRBV7-6 to TRBJ2-2, with D uncertain. V was pared by 5 bases and J by 5 bases, with 9 bases between. The CDR3 is 13 residues long. Per germline, CDR1 SGHVS and CDR2 FNYEAQ. The CDR3, as DNA: TGTGCCAGCAGCCCTAGACTGACCGGGGAGCTGTTTTTT. This gives the protein CASSPRLTGELFF.